This T cell receptor (beta chain) was documented in a study of blood T cells in healthy people across ages. This clonotype was found a few times. The use of a sample-barcoded 5' primer and a J-beta primer mix characterized a second PCR of about 6 to 12 cycles. A template-switch adaptor containing 12 random nucleotides labeled each cDNA molecule. A single record per CDR3 protein comes from TCRdb applying MiXCR to the 5' RACE reads. Of roughly 800,000 distinct CDR3 sequences listed, roughly 60% are singletons. The V end lost 3 bases, the J end lost 3 bases, and 12 bases lay between the germline ends. The germline V gene encodes CDR1 DFQATT and CDR2 SNEGSKA (reference sequence). The CDR3 has 15 residues. Isolation recovered at least 6.5 million PBMCs from every sample.

Sequencing used blood. This sequence joins TRBV20-1 and TRBJ1-6; D remains unclear. The origin of this receptor is a man between 25 and 39 years old in good health. CDR3 nucleotide sequence: TGCAGTGCTAGCTTCGGGTCAAGCTATAATTCACCCCTCCACTTT. Amino acid sequence: CSASFGSSYNSPLHF.